This T cell receptor (beta chain) is from a study of technical replicates of blood from several donors. Some clones are missing from TCRdb's copy, which holds only in-frame ones; the method was immunoSEQ multiplex PCR. Among 100,000 or so clones listed, around 96% were seen once. The CDR3 covers 16 residues. Trimming at V came to 6 bases and at J to 2 bases, leaving 10 bases not matched to a gene. Per the germline V gene, CDR1 is SGHNT and CDR2 is YENEEA. The rearrangement joins TRBV11-3 to TRBJ2-7; TRBD1 matches 10 bases. This clonotype was sampled from a human donor in good health. The specimen was T cells isolated from PBMCs. CDR3 region: CASRSRVGTGAYEQYF. The CDR3 coding sequence is TGTGCCAGCAGATCCCGGGTGGGGACAGGGGCCTACGAGCAGTACTTC.